Following are 2 T cell receptor beta chains from one sample sequenced in a study of shared clonotypes between healthy human individuals (dated by TCRdb to about 2020). CD8 naive samples consisted of CD45RO-negative cells that were positively selected for CCR7, yielding a CD45RA+CCR7+ population without TemRA cells. The library was generated by the immunoSEQ multiplex PCR assay. TCRdb limited this immuneACCESS table to in-frame rearrangements with V and J called. A share of clones is missing; checked studies link under half to unresolved V genes, and the rest is unexplained. Within this sample are about 2.1 million clones, with 80% to 95% of them counted one time only. Of the sample, more than 1.5% falls within the top ten clones. Sequencing input: naive CD8+ T cells from PBMCs. Taken with the paper, the label for cell subset or site translates to: CD45RA+CCR7+. The origin of the receptors is a man aged 18-30 years in good health. Some clones in this sample may be carry-over from other donors' samples.

The CDR3 here is CASSPAGGRWGTGELFF. For the CDR3, the DNA is TGTGCCAGCAGTCCGGCGGGAGGGCGATGGGGCACCGGGGAGCTGTTTTTT. This chain uses TRBV7-2 with TRBJ2-2; 9 bases are shared with TRBD2. Trimming removed 6 bases from V and 4 bases from J; junction bases left unmatched: 12. CDR1 SGHTA and CDR2 FQGNSA come from the germline V gene. This CDR3 has 17 residues.

The chain links TRBV29-1 to TRBJ2-7; 16 nucleotides agree with TRBD2. There are 16 residues in the CDR3. The germline V gene has CDR1 SQVTM and CDR2 ANQGSEA. Trimming cost V 7 bases and J 0 bases; bases outside gene matches: 6. CDR3 DNA: TGCAGCGCCGCCGGGACTAGCGGGAGGGCCTCCTACGAGCAGTACTTC. Translation: CSAAGTSGRASYEQYF.